This T cell receptor beta chain is drawn from a study of blood T cell repertoires in COVID-19. About the research overall: Collection of acute and convalescent COVID-19 samples took place in the United States, Italy and Spain. The analysed material was cDNA or gDNA that came from T cells, B-cell-depleted T cells, or PBMCs.

The CDR3 is made up of 13 amino acids. Losses at the gene ends were 3 bases for V and 8 bases for J; bases not matched to a gene: 6. The germline V gene encodes CDR1 SEHNR and CDR2 FQNEAQ (reference sequence). How the authors handled the data: Amplification of reference gene primers provided the estimated nucleated cell counts. Clones were read by immunoSEQ multiplex PCR, and TCRdb kept only the in-frame ones, dropping some. Clone size and V and J calls were adopted from that table, with D and trimming inferred from the DNA. The sample consists of some 12,000 clones, roughly four fifths of them appearing once.

The chain uses TRBV7-9 and TRBJ1-1; 7 bases align to TRBD1. The sequence came from an older woman with acute or convalescent COVID-19. Material for sequencing was peripheral blood. The DNA of the CDR3 is TGTGCCAGCAGCTTGGAGGGGGCCTCGGAAGCTTTCTTT. Protein sequence: CASSLEGASEAFF.